The clone carrying this T cell receptor beta chain was counted ten times or more. Losses at the gene ends were 7 bases for V and 10 bases for J; bases not matched to a gene: 16. There are 15 residues in the CDR3. The beta constant-region primer was an equimolar mix of two oligonucleotides covering TRBC1 and TRBC2. TCRdb reprocessed the UMI-ligation and nested PCR reads with MiXCR, giving one entry per CDR3 protein. This table holds about 5,400 distinct CDR3 sequences, around 7% found once. The sample originates from a study of naive and memory T cell subsets. This sequence joins TRBV12-3 or TRBV12-4 and TRBJ2-1, with TRBD2 matching over 7 bases. This sequence originates from a human donor in good health. The sequencing sample was made of effector memory CD8+ T cells from blood. The subset is: effector memory, CD45RA- CD27-. DNA of the CDR3: TGTGCCAGCATTTCGCGGGCTAGCGGTATTGGGGAGCAGTTCTTC. This sequence encodes CASISRASGIGEQFF.